The source of this T cell receptor beta chain is a study of blood T cell repertoires in COVID-19. Germline assignment: CDR1 LNHDA and CDR2 SQIVND (reference sequence). Deletions cut 4 bases from V and 0 bases from J, with 15 bases between. This CDR3 has 16 amino acids. Generated by immunoSEQ multiplex PCR, the TCRdb table keeps only in-frame clones and is missing some. The table has about 320,000 clones, about 92% seen once. The V gene is TRBV19, the J gene TRBJ1-1; D not resolved. The source is a man aged 60 to 75 who had recovered from COVID-19. The sequencing input was PBMCs or T cells enriched from blood (not recorded which). The CDR3 bases are TGTGCCAGTAGTAGGTCGGGCGGGTACATGAACACTGAAGCTTTCTTT. Amino acids: CASSRSGGYMNTEAFF.